The rows below give T cell receptor beta chains drawn from one sample of a study of graft-versus-host responses after intestinal transplantation. The method was immunoSEQ multiplex PCR; TCRdb's version includes in-frame clones alone and lacks a portion of them. In the table there are around 5,700 clones, roughly 30% of which are singletons. The source was alloreactive CD4+ T cells from a mixed lymphocyte reaction culture, collected before transplantation. The receptors shown here come from a human patient who was an organ donor for intestinal transplantation. Each CDR3 is given with its conserved first and last residue. D genes are given only for firm matches. The listing skips clone size in some rows; elsewhere it reads once, few, many or a size class.

>.|TRBJ2-7|TRBV7-9|.
TGTGCCAGCAGCTTAATACACGAGCAGTACTTC
CASSLIHEQYF
>.|TRBJ2-7|TRBV6-6|few
TGTGCCAGCAGCACTACAATCTACGAGCAGTACTTC
CASSTTIYEQYF
>.|TRBJ2-7|TRBV7-2|.
TGTGCCAGCAGCTTAGAACCGGGGGCAGGCGAGCAGTACTTC
CASSLEPGAGEQYF
>.|TRBJ2-1|TRBV20-1|few
TGCAGTGCTGGACTATATGAGCAGTTCTTC
CSAGLYEQFF
>TRBD1|TRBJ1-2|TRBV15|.
TGTGCCACCAGCAGGGTACGACAGGGGAAGGGTGGCTACACCTTC
CATSRVRQGKGGYTF
>.|TRBJ2-5|TRBV12-1|few
TGTGCCAGCAGCTTTGGGGACCAAGAGACCCAGTACTTC
CASSFGDQETQYF
>.|TRBJ1-1|TRBV6-1|many
TGTGCCAGCGGGCGGGGGGGGACTGAAGCTTTCTTT
CASGRGGTEAFF
>TRBD1|TRBJ1-4|TRBV30|few
TGTGCCTGGAGTGAAACAGGGGTCGGGGAAAAACTGTTTTTT
CAWSETGVGEKLFF
>.|TRBJ2-6|TRBV27|medium-sized
TGTGCCAGCAGTCTGGAGGCGCCGGGGGCCAACGTCCTGACTTTC
CASSLEAPGANVLTF
>.|TRBJ2-4|TRBV5-6|.
TGTGCCAGCAGCTTCACAGGTTTCGTGAGGGGCATTCAGTACTTC
CASSFTGFVRGIQYF
>TRBD2|TRBJ2-1|TRBV10-3|.
TGTGCCTACTCCCGGACTAGCGGGGGGGTCTACAATGAGCAGTTCTTC
CAYSRTSGGVYNEQFF
>.|TRBJ2-2|TRBV6-1|.
TGTGCCAGCAGTTTGAACACCGGGGAGCTGTTTTTT
CASSLNTGELFF
>.|TRBJ2-1|TRBV5-6|few
TGTGCCAGCAGCTCGACAGGTGTTAGGTTCTTC
CASSSTGVRFF
>.|TRBJ1-1|TRBV4-1|few
TGCGCCAGCAGCCAAGGAGGGTCTGAAGCTTTCTTT
CASSQGGSEAFF
>.|TRBJ1-2|TRBV7-6|few
TGTGCCAGCAGCTTAATCGGCGATTGGGACACTAACTATGGCTACACCTTC
CASSLIGDWDTNYGYTF
>.|TRBJ1-6|TRBV6-5|.
TGTGCCAGTACGAGCTCCTATAATTCACCCCTCCACTTT
CASTSSYNSPLHF
>TRBD2|TRBJ2-1|TRBV27|.
TGTGCCAGCAGTCCTCTAGCGGGAGTGGACTACAATGAGCAGTTCTTC
CASSPLAGVDYNEQFF
>TRBD2|TRBJ2-7|TRBV28|.
TGTGCCAGCAGTTTAGCGGGAGGAACCTACGAGCAGTACTTC
CASSLAGGTYEQYF
>TRBD1|TRBJ2-7|TRBV5-5|.
TGTGCCAGCAGATCGGGACAGGGAGTTTTTTGGGAGCAGTACTTC
CASRSGQGVFWEQYF
>TRBD1|TRBJ1-5|TRBV19|once
TGTGCCAGTAGTATCCCACGACAGGGACTTAATCAGCCCCAGCATTTT
CASSIPRQGLNQPQHF
>TRBD2|TRBJ2-7|TRBV18|once
TGTGCCAGCTCTAGCGGGGGGGCCTACGAGCAGTACTTC
CASSSGGAYEQYF
>.|TRBJ2-3|TRBV5-1|.
TGCGCCAGCAGCACCGGGACTAGCACAGATACGCAGTATTTT
CASSTGTSTDTQYF
>.|TRBJ1-4|TRBV7-9|.
TGTGCCAGCAGCTTAACAGGGTATGAAAAACTGTTTTTT
CASSLTGYEKLFF
>.|TRBJ2-3|TRBV1|.
TGCACCAGCAGCCAAGATCGTTACGGGGCTTCGTCCACCACAGATACGCAGTATTTT
CTSSQDRYGASSTTDTQYF
>.|TRBJ2-1|TRBV2|.
TGTGCCAGCAGTGAAGCGGCAGTCTACAATGAGCAGTTCTTC
CASSEAAVYNEQFF
>.|TRBJ2-5|TRBV19|.
TGTGCCAGTAGTATCTCGACACGGCGAGAGACCCAGTACTTC
CASSISTRRETQYF
>TRBD1|TRBJ1-4|TRBV4-1|.
TGCGCCAGCAGCCAGGTTCAGGGGGCTAGGGTAAAACTGTTTTTT
CASSQVQGARVKLFF
>TRBD2|TRBJ2-3|TRBV9|few
TGTGCCAGCAGCGTAGGACTAGCACAGCTAAGCACAGATACGCAGTATTTT
CASSVGLAQLSTDTQYF
>.|TRBJ2-3|TRBV19|.
TGTGCCAGTAGTAAAAGGCCTAGCACAGATACGCAGTATTTT
CASSKRPSTDTQYF
>.|TRBJ1-2|TRBV2|.
TGTGCCAGCAGCGCGGACACCGACTATGGCTACACCTTC
CASSADTDYGYTF
>TRBD2|TRBJ2-3|TRBV18|.
TGTGCCAGCTCACCGCTAGCGGGGGGCACAGATACGCAGTATTTT
CASSPLAGGTDTQYF
>.|TRBJ1-2|TRBV30|medium-sized
TGTGCCTGGAGTTTTAGGGGAAGGGGCTATGGCTACACCTTC
CAWSFRGRGYGYTF
>TRBD2|TRBJ2-3|TRBV19|.
TGTGCCAGTAGTATTTCCCCCGCGGGGGTAGATACGCAGTATTTT
CASSISPAGVDTQYF
>TRBD1|TRBJ2-3|TRBV6-1|.
TGTGCCAGCAGTGCGACAGGGGGCACAGATACGCAGTATTTT
CASSATGGTDTQYF
>.|TRBJ1-1|TRBV7-8|.
TGTGCCAGCAGCTTTAGTCCTCAGGGGGAAGCTTTCTTT
CASSFSPQGEAFF
>TRBD2|TRBJ2-1|TRBV5-4|.
TGTGCCAGCAGCTTGGGCAGCGGGGGGGCGTCTGAGCAGTTCTTC
CASSLGSGGASEQFF
>TRBD2|TRBJ2-5|TRBV11-1|few
TGTGCCAGCAGCTTACTAGCGGGGGGGGCGGAGACCCAGTACTTC
CASSLLAGGAETQYF
>.|TRBJ1-3|TRBV12-5|.
TGTGCTAGTGGTTTGGGGACTTTCGGAAACACCATATATTTT
CASGLGTFGNTIYF
>.|TRBJ1-6|TRBV5-4|.
TGTGCCAGCAGCTTGGGCCAGGGTAGGAGTTCACCCCTCCACTTT
CASSLGQGRSSPLHF